Below, 20 T cell receptor beta chains from the same sample are listed, as sequenced in a study of T cell repertoires in cytomegalovirus infection. Each CDR3 protein gets one entry after TCRdb re-called the reads with MiXCR. The sample shows about 300,000 distinct CDR3 sequences, roughly a tenth of them seen only once. The specimen was PBMCs. These receptors were taken from a human donor in good health (CMV status not recorded). Some clones in this sample may be carry-over from other donors' samples.

CDR3 DNA: TGTGCCAGCTCATCTACAAGCCGGGGGGTCTCCTACGAGCAGTACTTC. It encodes CASSSTSRGVSYEQYF. The chain carries TRBV18 and TRBJ2-7; 7 bases are a match to TRBD2. The CDR3 is 16 amino acids. Looked up from germline, CDR1 is KGHSH and CDR2 is LQKENI. Trimming cost V 5 bases and J 0 bases; bases outside gene matches: 10.

This clonotype was recorded many times. This rearrangement joins TRBV27 to TRBJ2-1; D gene uncertain. The CDR3 totals 15 residues. CDR1 is MNHEY and CDR2 is SMNVEV in the germline V gene (reference sequence). V was trimmed by 2 bases and J by 4 bases, leaving 12 bases between them. CDR3 DNA: TGTGCCAGCAGTTTACTCAGCAAAAGGTACAATGAGCAGTTCTTC. Amino acid sequence: CASSLLSKRYNEQFF.

The V call is TRBV24-1, the J call TRBJ2-1; maybe TRBD1 (5 bases). Germline CDR1 is KGHDR and CDR2 is SFDVKD. The length of the CDR3 is 14 residues. With 5 bases removed from V and 6 bases from J, the gap between germline ends came to 13 bases. The CDR3: CATSASAGRNEQFF. In DNA, the CDR3 is TGTGCCACCAGTGCCTCTGCAGGGCGCAATGAGCAGTTCTTC.

This chain links TRBV20-1 with TRBJ2-5; TRBD2 is a possible D gene (7 bases). Trimming took 8 bases from V and 2 from J, leaving 15 bases between them. The CDR3 has 13 amino acids. The germline V gene has CDR1 DFQATT and CDR2 SNEGSKA (reference sequence). The CDR3 region is CSPGASGQETQYF. The CDR3 DNA follows: TGCAGTCCGGGGGCTAGCGGACAAGAGACCCAGTACTTC.

In its sample, this clonotype was seen many times. The chain is built from TRBV6-2 or TRBV6-3 and TRBJ1-5; unclear D gene. Germline V gene lookup returns CDR1 MNHEY and CDR2 SVGEGT. This CDR3 is built from 13 residues. V lost 6 bases and J 3 bases, leaving 9 bases between the germline ends. The CDR3: CASRSWANQPQHF. DNA for the CDR3: TGTGCCAGCAGGTCCTGGGCCAATCAGCCCCAGCATTTT.

The chain employs TRBV19 and TRBJ1-6; a possible D gene is TRBD1 (6 bases). The CDR3 is made up of 15 amino acids. Looked up from germline, CDR1 is LNHDA and CDR2 is SQIVND (reference sequence). V shed 5 bases and J shed 6 bases, with 14 bases lying between them. CDR3 DNA sequence: TGTGCCAGTAGTTCCAGGGGCAAGGTTAATTCACCCCTCCACTTT. Translating gives CASSSRGKVNSPLHF.

This clonotype was found many times. CDR3 DNA: TGTGCCAGCAGCCGCATTTGGGCAGCAGATACGCAGTATTTT. Translated, it gives CASSRIWAADTQYF. This chain uses TRBV2 with TRBJ2-3; D gene ambiguous. Germline-derived CDR1 and CDR2 are SNHLY and FYNNEI. V shed 6 bases and J shed 4 bases, with 14 bases lying between them. This CDR3 region has 14 residues.

The chain carries TRBV12-3 or TRBV12-4 and TRBJ2-7, with D hard to call. V lost 2 bases to trimming and J lost 6 bases, with 11 bases between them. This CDR3 contains 13 residues. CDR3 amino acids: CASSLSTSLEQYV. CDR3 nucleotide sequence: TGTGCCAGCAGTTTATCGACGAGTCTCGAGCAGTACGTC.

The chain recombines TRBV20-1 with TRBJ1-4; D is perhaps TRBD1 (6 bases). V was shortened by 6 bases and J by 5 bases, with 19 bases between the two germline ends. CDR3 size: 15 residues. Germline CDR1 reads DFQATT; CDR2 reads SNEGSKA (reference sequence). CDR3 loop: CSATTPTGFNEKLFF. CDR3 bases: TGCAGTGCCACCACACCGACAGGCTTCAATGAAAAACTGTTTTTT.

This clonotype was seen repeatedly, ten times or more. This chain uses TRBV12-3 or TRBV12-4 with TRBJ2-7, with D hard to call. Trimming took off 3 bases at V and 3 bases at J, with 6 bases between the two ends. CDR3 size: 12 residues. The CDR3 reads CASSFFRYEQYF. The DNA for the CDR3 is TGTGCCAGCAGTTTCTTTCGCTACGAGCAGTACTTC.

This clonotype was observed at least ten times. The chain couples TRBV7-9 to TRBJ2-2, with D maybe TRBD2 (5 bases). This CDR3 spans 15 amino acids. V dropped 3 bases and J dropped 2 bases, with 10 bases sitting between them. The germline V gene encodes CDR1 SEHNR and CDR2 FQNEAQ (reference sequence). CDR3 coding DNA: TGTGCCAGCAGCTTTTCTGGGAGAAACACCGGGGAGCTGTTTTTT. Its translation: CASSFSGRNTGELFF.

This clonotype was seen more than once but under ten times. The V and J genes are TRBV28 and TRBJ2-1; 8 nucleotides line up with TRBD1. The CDR3 contains 18 residues. Germline V lookup: CDR1 MDHEN, CDR2 SYDVKM. Trimming cost V 6 bases and J 0 bases; bases outside gene matches: 13. CDR3 sequence: CASSQDRGASSSYNEQFF. The CDR3 DNA reads TGTGCCAGCAGCCAAGACAGGGGCGCCTCAAGCTCCTACAATGAGCAGTTCTTC.

This clonotype was seen repeatedly, ten times or more. This chain connects TRBV7-2 to TRBJ1-2; no clear D gene. Germline CDR1 is SGHTA and CDR2 is FQGNSA. The germline V and J ends were trimmed by 2 bases and 8 bases, with 12 bases remaining between them. The CDR3 length is 13 residues. CDR3 residues: CASSLSRVYGYTF. The CDR3, as DNA: TGTGCCAGCAGCTTAAGTAGGGTTTACGGCTACACCTTC. Using reference TRBV7-2 and TRBJ1-2 for the parts outside the CDR3, the full variable domain is GAGVSQSPSNKVTEKGKDVELRCDPISGHTALYWYRQSLGQGLEFLIYFQGNSAPDKSGLPSDRFSAERTGGSVSTLTIQRTQQEDSAVYLCASSLSRVYGYTFGSGTRLTVV.

The table lists this clonotype with many counts. V and J are TRBV20-1 and TRBJ1-2, with 7 positions matching TRBD1. Germline-derived CDR1 and CDR2 are DFQATT and SNEGSKA (reference sequence). This CDR3 has 13 residues. Losses at the gene ends were 0 bases for V and 3 bases for J; bases not matched to a gene: 1. The CDR3 coding sequence is TGCAGTGCTAGAGACGGGACAGACTATGGCTACACCTTC. This translates into CSARDGTDYGYTF.

This clonotype appeared a few times. The chain employs TRBV24-1 and TRBJ1-5; D may be TRBD1 (6 bases). CDR1 and CDR2 from the germline V gene are KGHDR and SFDVKD. V lost 10 bases and J 4 bases, leaving 25 bases between the germline ends. The CDR3 has 17 amino acids. CDR3 protein: CATKAGHILNSNQPQHF. DNA for the CDR3: TGTGCCACGAAAGCGGGACATATTCTCAATTCAAATCAGCCCCAGCATTTT.

This clonotype has a count of ten or more. The V gene is TRBV4-1, the J gene TRBJ1-5; no clear D. The CDR3 runs to 15 residues. The germline V gene encodes CDR1 MGHRA and CDR2 YSYEKL. V was shortened by 1 base and J by 7 bases, with 14 bases between the two germline ends. CDR3 DNA sequence: TGCGCCAGCAGCCAAGCCCTGGGTTCGAGGCAGCCCCAGCATTTT. Translating it yields CASSQALGSRQPQHF.

This clonotype was observed a handful of times. The chain couples TRBV29-1 to TRBJ1-1, with D possibly matching TRBD1 (6 bases). V lost 0 bases and J 5 bases, leaving 10 bases between the germline ends. The CDR3 extends over 13 amino acids. From germline, CDR1 is SQVTM and CDR2 ANQGSEA. CDR3 sequence (DNA): TGCAGCGTTGAAGAAGGGGGGAGAACTGAAGCTTTCTTT. Protein: CSVEEGGRTEAFF. Based on the CDR3 plus reference TRBV29-1 and TRBJ1-1, the full variable domain is SAVISQKPSRDICQRGTSLTIQCQVDSQVTMMFWYRQQPGQSLTLIATANQGSEATYESGFVIDKFPISRPNLTFSTLTVSNMSPEDSSIYLCSVEEGGRTEAFFGQGTRLTVV.

V usage is TRBV10-3 and J usage is TRBJ2-5; D is possibly TRBD2 (7 bases). V lost 3 bases, J lost 5 bases, and 13 bases lay in between. The CDR3 sequence is 14 residues long. Germline CDR1 reads ENHRY; CDR2 reads SYGVKD. CDR3 coding DNA: TGTGCCATCAGTGAACGGGGGGCCGAGGAGACCCAGTACTTC. This encodes CAISERGAEETQYF.

This clonotype has at least ten counts. This chain connects TRBV6-1 to TRBJ1-5; D remains unclear. The germline V gene has CDR1 MNHNS and CDR2 SASEGT. V dropped 1 base and J dropped 2 bases, with 6 bases sitting between them. This CDR3 spans 14 amino acids. The CDR3 coding sequence is TGTGCCAGCAGTGAAGAGTGGGGCAATCAGCCCCAGCATTTT. It yields the protein CASSEEWGNQPQHF.

This clonotype has at least ten counts. The chain joins TRBV12-3 or TRBV12-4 to TRBJ2-7; D remains unclear. V shed 0 bases and J shed 2 bases, with 8 bases lying between them. There are 14 residues in the CDR3. In DNA, the CDR3 is TGTGCCAGCAGTTTAGCGACACCCCCCTACGAGCAGTACTTC. Encoded protein: CASSLATPPYEQYF.